This TCR beta chain was profiled in a study of cytomegalovirus exposure and HLA in healthy donors. As for the study in general: From donors who were HLA-typed, an early data release held about 89 million unique TCRs.

Concerning this clone itself: What it recognizes is unknown.

General study findings and limits: According to an earlier analysis, most TCR beta V segments yielded productive rearrangements about 90% or about 30% of the time. It has been reported that TCR beta sequences accurately predicted the HLA-A and HLA-B alleles of most subjects.

13 Jbeta primers and 60 Vbeta primers were used for the PCR. The protocol was immunoSEQ multiplex PCR, while the TCRdb copy is restricted to in-frame clones and leaves out a portion. The table shows 150,000 to 200,000 clones, with approximately 85% occurring only once. This CDR3 is 14 amino acids long. Germline V gene lookup returns CDR1 SNHLY and CDR2 FYNNEI. Unmatched junction bases numbered 9, after V lost 7 bases and J lost 6 bases. Sequenced sample: PBMCs. V and J are TRBV2 and TRBJ1-5; 7 bases fit TRBD1. The TCR was taken from a girl aged 2 to 9 in good health and CMV-seropositive. The CDR3 bases are TGTGCCAGCAAGGCCCGCCAGGGGGGTCAGCCCCAGCATTTT. It translates to CASKARQGGQPQHF.